The 4 T cell receptor beta chains below come from one sample, sequenced in a study of T cell responses to AZD1222 COVID-19 vaccine. Profiling relied on immunoSEQ multiplex PCR, and the TCRdb table lists in-frame clones only, not all of them. The sample contains fewer than 90,000 clones, about nine tenths of which appear only once. The sequencing here drew on peripheral blood, taken on day 0 of AZD1222 vaccination. These receptors came from an adult in good health.

The chain couples TRBV5-4 to TRBJ1-4; TRBD1 is a possible D gene (6 bases). Germline V gene sequence: CDR1 SGHNT, CDR2 YYREEE (reference sequence). The V gene lost 2 bases and the J gene lost 7 bases, with 15 bases spanning the gap. The CDR3 has 15 amino acids. The CDR3 sequence is CASSFEVGAGEKLFF. DNA for the CDR3: TGTGCCAGCAGCTTCGAAGTGGGGGCTGGTGAAAAACTGTTTTTT. Full variable domain (rest looked up from reference TRBV5-4 and TRBJ1-4): ETGVTQSPTHLIKTRGQQVTLRCSSQSGHNTVSWYQQALGQGPQFIFQYYREEENGRGNFPPRFSGLQFPNYSSELNVNALELDDSALYLCASSFEVGAGEKLFFGSGTQLSVL.

The chain employs TRBV9 and TRBJ1-3; D is perhaps TRBD1 (6 bases). The V gene lost 3 bases and the J gene lost 4 bases, with 14 bases spanning the gap. Germline V gene lookup returns CDR1 SGDLS and CDR2 YYNGEE. The CDR3 loop spans 15 amino acids. CDR3 amino acids: CASSATGRGGNTIYF. In DNA form, the CDR3 reads TGTGCCAGCAGCGCCACAGGGCGAGGGGGAAACACCATATATTTT.

The chain carries TRBV11-3 and TRBJ2-1; 8 bases line up with TRBD2. After removal of 5 bases from V and 10 bases from J, the junction contained 13 bases not matched to a gene. CDR1 is SGHNT and CDR2 is YENEEA in the germline V gene. This CDR3 has 15 amino acids. Written as DNA, the CDR3 is TGTGCCAGCAGCCCCTCCAGCGGGAGTACGGGAGAGCAGTTCTTC. Its translation is CASSPSSGSTGEQFF. Looking up the rest from reference TRBV11-3 and TRBJ2-1 gives the full variable domain: EAGVVQSPRYKIIEKKQPVAFWCNPISGHNTLYWYLQNLGQGPELLIRYENEEAVDDSQLPKDRFSAERLKGVDSTLKIQPAELGDSAVYLCASSPSSGSTGEQFFGPGTRLTVL.

V is TRBV3-1 (or the pseudogene TRBV3-2) and J is TRBJ1-1; D gene unclear. Germline CDR1 reads LGHDT; CDR2 reads YNNKEL (reference sequence). With 0 bases removed from V and 2 bases from J, the gap between germline ends came to 10 bases. This CDR3 has 15 residues. For the CDR3, the DNA is TGTGCCAGCAGCCAAGATCAGTGGATAAACACTGAAGCTTTCTTT. It encodes CASSQDQWINTEAFF.